Below, 9 T cell receptor beta chains from the same sample are listed, as sequenced in a study of blood T cell repertoires in COVID-19. Generated by immunoSEQ multiplex PCR, the TCRdb table keeps only in-frame clones and is missing some. The repertoire holds a few hundred thousand clones, with around 85% as singletons. Material for sequencing was peripheral blood. The receptors come from a woman younger than 35 with acute or convalescent COVID-19.

This sequence joins TRBV2 and TRBJ2-5; perhaps TRBD2 as D (5 bases). Trimming pared 3 bases from V and 1 base from J, leaving 18 bases between. Germline assignment: CDR1 SNHLY and CDR2 FYNNEI. The length of the CDR3 is 17 residues. The CDR3 region has the DNA TGTGCCAGCAGTGACGAACGGGAAAGAGGGTCCCAAGAGACCCAGTACTTC. Amino acids: CASSDERERGSQETQYF.

The chain carries TRBV9 and TRBJ2-2; 13 bases fit TRBD2. The J segment lost 3 bases and the V segment lost 3 bases, leaving 2 bases of the junction unmatched. CDR1 is SGDLS, CDR2 YYNGEE, per germline. The CDR3 consists of 16 residues. CDR3: CASSALAGGDTGELFF. The CDR3 region has the DNA TGTGCCAGCAGCGCACTAGCGGGAGGGGACACCGGGGAGCTGTTTTTT.

V is TRBV11-2 and J is TRBJ2-5, with TRBD2 matching 8 bases. The ends lost 5 bases at V and 5 bases at J; junction bases unmatched: 10. Looked up from germline, CDR1 is SGHAT and CDR2 is FQNNGV. The CDR3 is 15 amino acids. CDR3 sequence (DNA): TGTGCCAGCAGCCCACCGGGCGGGAGGACGGAGACCCAGTACTTC. Translating gives CASSPPGGRTETQYF.

The chain is built from TRBV5-4 and TRBJ1-4; no firm D call. This CDR3 has 14 amino acids. Germline assignment: CDR1 SGHNT and CDR2 YYREEE (reference sequence). Trimming stripped 0 bases from V and 8 bases from J, with 11 bases between. DNA for the CDR3: TGTGCCAGCAGCTTGGAGGCAGCGGGGGAAAAACTGTTTTTT. It codes for CASSLEAAGEKLFF. Full variable domain (missing parts from reference TRBV5-4 and TRBJ1-4): ETGVTQSPTHLIKTRGQQVTLRCSSQSGHNTVSWYQQALGQGPQFIFQYYREEENGRGNFPPRFSGLQFPNYSSELNVNALELDDSALYLCASSLEAAGEKLFFGSGTQLSVL.

This clone was counted once. The chain joins TRBV12-3 or TRBV12-4 to TRBJ1-2; D may be TRBD1 (5 bases). V shed 5 bases and J shed 3 bases, with 10 bases lying between them. The CDR3 is made up of 13 amino acids. This CDR3 reads CASSATEDYGYTF. CDR3 nucleotide sequence: TGTGCCAGCAGTGCGACAGAAGACTATGGCTACACCTTC.

The J gene is TRBJ2-1, the V gene TRBV30, with D perhaps matching TRBD2 (6 bases). The CDR3 has 15 amino acids. V lost 1 base, J lost 2 bases, and 12 bases lay in between. Germline values: CDR1 GTSNPN, CDR2 SVGIG (reference sequence). DNA of the CDR3: TGTGCCTGGAGTGGGGACGGGGGACCCTACAATGAGCAGTTCTTC. This gives the protein CAWSGDGGPYNEQFF.

This clone was detected a few times. In DNA form, the CDR3 reads TGTGCCAGCAGCCAAGGGACAGGGGGAAAGTCGGGTGAAAAACTGTTTTTT. Its translation is CASSQGTGGKSGEKLFF. This chain joins TRBV4-2 and TRBJ1-4, with 10 bases aligning to TRBD1. Germline-derived CDR1 and CDR2 are LGHNA and YNFKEQ. This CDR3 is built from 17 residues. With V trimmed by 1 base and J by 7 bases, 9 bases remained unmatched.

The chain recombines TRBV4-1 with TRBJ2-1, with 10 positions matching TRBD2. This CDR3 is 16 amino acids long. CDR1 and CDR2 from the germline V gene are MGHRA and YSYEKL. V trimming: 0 bases; J trimming: 8 bases; junction bases outside the gene matches: 7. CDR3 sequence: CASSQEQRGGYHEQFF. DNA of the CDR3: TGCGCCAGCAGCCAAGAGCAGCGGGGGGGTTATCATGAGCAGTTCTTC.

The gene calls are TRBV10-3 and TRBJ1-1; D not certain. CDR3 length equals 14 residues. Germline loops: CDR1 ENHRY, CDR2 SYGVKD. Between the trimmed V and J ends, which lost 3 bases and 0 bases, there was a span of 8 bases. CDR3 in DNA: TGTGCCATCAGTGAATTCAGGTTGAACACTGAAGCTTTCTTT. Residues: CAISEFRLNTEAFF.